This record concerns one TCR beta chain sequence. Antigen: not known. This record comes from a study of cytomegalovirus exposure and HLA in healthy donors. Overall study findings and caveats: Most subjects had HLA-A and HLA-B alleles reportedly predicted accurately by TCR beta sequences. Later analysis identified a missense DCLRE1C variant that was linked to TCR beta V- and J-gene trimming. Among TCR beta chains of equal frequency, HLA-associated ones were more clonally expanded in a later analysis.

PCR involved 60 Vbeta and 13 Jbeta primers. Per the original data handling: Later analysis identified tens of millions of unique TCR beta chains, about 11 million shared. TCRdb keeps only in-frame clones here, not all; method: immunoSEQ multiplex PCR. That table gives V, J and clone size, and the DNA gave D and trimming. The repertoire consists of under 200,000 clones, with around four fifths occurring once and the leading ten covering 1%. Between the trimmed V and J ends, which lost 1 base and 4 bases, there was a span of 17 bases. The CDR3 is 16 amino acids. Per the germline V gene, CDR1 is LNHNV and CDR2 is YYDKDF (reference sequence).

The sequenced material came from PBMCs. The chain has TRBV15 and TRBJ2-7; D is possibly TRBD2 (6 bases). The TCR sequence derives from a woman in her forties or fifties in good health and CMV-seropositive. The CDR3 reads CATSRASGLRTYEQYF. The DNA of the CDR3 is TGTGCCACCAGCAGAGCGTCGGGACTGCGGACGTACGAGCAGTACTTC.